This T cell receptor beta chain was sequenced during a study of T cell responses to AZD1222 COVID-19 vaccine. TCRdb keeps only in-frame clones here, not all; method: immunoSEQ multiplex PCR. The sample has 130,000 to 150,000 clones, just over 90% seen once. Worth noting for this clone: An end of the junction does not agree with germline; a read error may underlie this.

This CDR3 contains 15 residues. The germline V gene has CDR1 SSHAT and CDR2 FNYEAQ (reference sequence). This sequence joins TRBV7-7 and TRBJ2-2, with 9 bases identical to TRBD1. The source material was peripheral blood, sampled on day 0 of AZD1222 vaccination. The source of this sequence is an adult in good health. As DNA, the CDR3 is TGTGCTAGCAGCCGTACAGGGGGCGGTACCGGGGAGCTGTTTTTT. It specifies CASSRTGGGTGELFF.